The 10 T cell receptor beta chains presented below share a single source sample, sequenced in a study of cytomegalovirus exposure and HLA in healthy donors. Use of 60 Vbeta and 13 Jbeta primers characterized the PCR. The repertoire was sequenced with immunoSEQ multiplex PCR; TCRdb's copy has only in-frame clones and lacks some. The sample lists about 140,000 clones; around four fifths were seen once. The sample consisted of PBMCs. Every receptor here comes from a woman between 40 and 50 years old in good health and CMV-seronegative.

This chain uses TRBV19 with TRBJ2-6, with D tentatively TRBD1 (5 bases). V shed 10 bases and J shed 1 base, with 17 bases lying between them. The length of the CDR3 is 16 residues. Germline V gene sequence: CDR1 LNHDA, CDR2 SQIVND (reference sequence). The CDR3 sequence is CATKPQGKSGANVLTF. The CDR3 region has the DNA TGTGCCACCAAGCCCCAGGGTAAATCTGGGGCCAACGTCCTGACTTTC. The full variable domain, with the rest looked up from reference TRBV19 and TRBJ2-6, is DGGITQSPKYLFRKEGQNVTLSCEQNLNHDAMYWYRQDPGQGLRLIYYSQIVNDFQKGDIAEGYSVSREKKESFPLTVTSAQKNPTAFYLCATKPQGKSGANVLTFGAGSRLTVL.

The genes are TRBV5-4 and TRBJ2-2; 7 bases match TRBD1. V lost 3 bases and J lost 0; bases outside the gene matches: 8. The CDR3 contains 17 residues. Germline V gene lookup returns CDR1 SGHNT and CDR2 YYREEE (reference sequence). CDR3 nucleotides: TGTGCCAGCAGCTACGGGACAGAGGGAGCGAACACCGGGGAGCTGTTTTTT. It translates to CASSYGTEGANTGELFF. Complete variable domain (other parts from reference TRBV5-4 and TRBJ2-2): ETGVTQSPTHLIKTRGQQVTLRCSSQSGHNTVSWYQQALGQGPQFIFQYYREEENGRGNFPPRFSGLQFPNYSSELNVNALELDDSALYLCASSYGTEGANTGELFFGEGSRLTVL.

The rearrangement joins TRBV6-5 to TRBJ1-1; D remains ambiguous. This CDR3 is built from 13 residues. Trimming pared 0 bases from V and 0 bases from J, leaving 2 bases between. CDR1 and CDR2 (germline): MNHEY, SVGAGI. CDR3 nucleotide sequence: TGTGCCAGCAGTTACTCCGTGAACACTGAAGCTTTCTTT. The encoded protein is CASSYSVNTEAFF.

This clone appeared a few times. The chain has TRBV4-1 and TRBJ2-7, with a possible D match to TRBD1 (6 bases). This CDR3 has 16 residues. V dropped 1 base and J dropped 0 bases, with 13 bases sitting between them. The germline CDR1 and CDR2 sequences are MGHRA and YSYEKL. CDR3 residues: CASSQGTASLSYEQYF. The CDR3 DNA reads TGCGCCAGCAGCCAAGGGACAGCAAGCCTCTCCTACGAGCAGTACTTC.

CDR3 amino acids: CASSQRDRTEKLFF. CDR3 DNA sequence: TGCGCCAGCAGCCAACGGGACAGGACTGAAAAACTGTTTTTT. The chain couples TRBV5-1 to TRBJ1-4; 8 bases are shared with TRBD1. The J segment lost 7 bases and the V segment lost 4 bases, leaving 6 bases of the junction unmatched. Germline values: CDR1 SGHRS, CDR2 YFSETQ. This CDR3 spans 14 amino acids.

The chain links TRBV6-1 to TRBJ2-5; 9 bases match TRBD2. This CDR3 is built from 19 residues. Per the germline V gene, CDR1 is MNHNS and CDR2 is SASEGT. V dropped 2 bases and J dropped 2; count of bases not matched to a gene: 15. The CDR3 coding sequence is TGTGCCAGCAGTGAATTCCTCATCGAAGCGGGGGGTCGGCAAGAGACCCAGTACTTC. Its translation is CASSEFLIEAGGRQETQYF.

This clone was detected only a few times. This chain links TRBV15 with TRBJ1-4, with TRBD1 matching over 8 bases. Germline V gene data show CDR1 as LNHNV and CDR2 as YYDKDF (reference sequence). This CDR3 is built from 16 residues. V shed 5 bases and J 8 bases; nucleotides not matched to a gene: 13. As DNA, the CDR3 is TGTGCCACCAGCGGAAGTAGGACAGGGATGGGGGAAAAACTGTTTTTT. Its translation: CATSGSRTGMGEKLFF.

CDR3 coding DNA: TGTGCCAGCAGTACCACGGGGTCCTATGGCTACACCTTC. This translates into CASSTTGSYGYTF. The chain combines TRBV7-9 with TRBJ1-2; no clear D. Germline assignment: CDR1 SEHNR and CDR2 FQNEAQ (reference sequence). Trimming pared 6 bases from V and 4 bases from J, leaving 12 bases between. The CDR3 spans 13 residues.

V usage is TRBV7-9 and J usage is TRBJ2-1, with 14 bases matching TRBD2. The CDR3 runs 16 residues. V shed 6 bases and J 2 bases; nucleotides not matched to a gene: 3. Germline V gene sequence: CDR1 SEHNR, CDR2 FQNEAQ (reference sequence). In DNA, the CDR3 is TGTGCCAGCAGGGGGACTAGCGGGGGCCCCTACAATGAGCAGTTCTTC. It is translated as CASRGTSGGPYNEQFF.

V and J are TRBV13 and TRBJ2-3; no definite D call. The CDR3 covers 13 residues. The V gene lost 4 bases and the J gene lost 2 bases, with 7 bases spanning the gap. The germline CDR1 and CDR2 sequences are PRHDT and FYEKMQ (reference sequence). The CDR3 DNA is TGTGCCAGCAGCTCCAATCCCACAGATACGCAGTATTTT. It specifies CASSSNPTDTQYF.